The next 7 T cell receptor beta chains were all read from a single sample in a study of blood T cell repertoires in COVID-19. Only in-frame clones appear in the TCRdb table, and some are missing; sequencing was by immunoSEQ multiplex PCR. The repertoire holds about 27,000 clones, roughly four fifths seen once, with over 25% in the top ten. Sequencing input: peripheral blood. Receptors originate from a man between 65 and 85 years old with active COVID-19.

The chain combines TRBV15 with TRBJ2-7, with 8 nucleotides matching TRBD2. The CDR3 extends over 14 amino acids. Germline values: CDR1 LNHNV, CDR2 YYDKDF (reference sequence). V lost 0 bases to trimming and J lost 3 bases; unmatched junction nucleotides: 1. CDR3 in amino acids: CATSRDRGGYEQYF. In nucleotides, the CDR3 is TGTGCCACCAGCAGAGATCGGGGGGGCTACGAGCAGTACTTC.

The chain recombines TRBV6-5 with TRBJ2-2; D is uncertain. Germline-derived CDR1 and CDR2 are MNHEY and SVGAGI. The CDR3 has 13 amino acids. V lost 0 bases and J lost 5, with 4 bases in between. For the CDR3, the DNA is TGTGCCAGCAGTTACTCCTTGACCGGGGAGCTGTTTTTT. Encoded protein: CASSYSLTGELFF.

This clone was counted a single time. The V and J genes are TRBV30 and TRBJ2-1; 10 nucleotides align to TRBD2. Germline V gene sequence: CDR1 GTSNPN, CDR2 SVGIG (reference sequence). This CDR3 is built from 15 residues. Germline trimming cut 1 base from V and 4 bases from J; bases unmatched to any gene: 4. The CDR3 sequence: CAWSAASGGYNEQFF. The DNA of the CDR3 is TGTGCCTGGAGTGCCGCTAGCGGGGGTTACAATGAGCAGTTCTTC.

This clone was seen a single time. The chain couples TRBV28 to TRBJ1-5; D remains unclear. Germline V gene data show CDR1 as MDHEN and CDR2 as SYDVKM. The CDR3 totals 14 residues. The V end was cut by 3 bases, the J end by 3 bases, with 9 bases between. CDR3 in DNA: TGTGCCAGCAGTTTGTTACAGTTCAATCAGCCCCAGCATTTT. Translation gives CASSLLQFNQPQHF.

J is TRBJ2-3 and V is TRBV10-3; 9 bases map to TRBD2. Germline-derived CDR1 and CDR2 are ENHRY and SYGVKD. The CDR3 covers 15 residues. The V and J ends lost 7 bases and 0 bases, in that order; junction bases with no gene match: 5. CDR3 amino acids: CAINPAGGSTDTQYF. DNA for the CDR3: TGTGCCATCAACCCCGCGGGAGGGAGCACAGATACGCAGTATTTT.

The gene calls are TRBV9 and TRBJ1-6; possible D gene TRBD1, 5 bases. Trimming removed 1 base from V and 2 bases from J, with 10 bases in between. The CDR3 length is 16 residues. Germline V gene data show CDR1 as SGDLS and CDR2 as YYNGEE. The CDR3 sequence is CASSVSAGAYNSPLHF. CDR3 DNA sequence: TGTGCCAGCAGCGTATCGGCGGGGGCCTATAATTCACCCCTCCACTTT.

CDR3 nucleotide sequence: TGTGCCACCAGCCCCAGGGAACTCCTTAGACGGCCACCCCTCCACTTT. It specifies CATSPRELLRRPPLHF. The gene calls are TRBV15 and TRBJ1-6; D may be TRBD1 (5 bases). V was pared by 5 bases and J by 11 bases, with 22 bases between. This CDR3 region has 16 residues. Germline-derived CDR1 and CDR2 are LNHNV and YYDKDF (reference sequence).